This is a list of T cell receptor beta chains from one sample in a study of T cell repertoires in cytomegalovirus infection. In TCRdb, the reads were re-called with MiXCR into one record per CDR3 protein. This sample has hundreds of thousands of distinct CDR3 sequences; around 11% occur once, and the top ten carry around 9.6%. Sequenced material: PBMCs. The receptors stem from a human donor in good health (CMV status not recorded). Some clones in this sample may be carry-over from other donors' samples. Each CDR3 is given without its conserved first and last residue. Each record gives: J gene, clone size, V gene, CDR3 protein. Clone size, where shown, is once, few, many, or a class for clones that have expanded.

j_gene: TRBJ1-2; abundance: -; v_gene: TRBV12-5; CDR3aa: ASGLVSRDHYGYT
j_gene: TRBJ1-2; abundance: -; v_gene: TRBV19; CDR3aa: ASSTRTGKYNYGYT
j_gene: TRBJ1-2; abundance: many; v_gene: TRBV9; CDR3aa: ASSRETGLANYGYT
j_gene: TRBJ2-7; abundance: many; v_gene: TRBV7-8; CDR3aa: ASSFLTSSGEQY
j_gene: TRBJ1-4; abundance: few; v_gene: TRBV3-1; CDR3aa: ASSQDERNEKLF
j_gene: TRBJ2-7; abundance: few; v_gene: TRBV5-1; CDR3aa: ASSVTGSRSYEQY
j_gene: TRBJ2-2; abundance: many; v_gene: TRBV5-1; CDR3aa: ASSWETGNTGELF
j_gene: TRBJ1-1; abundance: many; v_gene: TRBV6-2/TRBV6-3; CDR3aa: ASSQGDRGSGNTEAF
j_gene: TRBJ2-5; abundance: many; v_gene: TRBV7-3; CDR3aa: ASSLIETAQETQY
j_gene: TRBJ2-5; abundance: few; v_gene: TRBV5-4; CDR3aa: ASSLIGSRGETQY
j_gene: TRBJ2-1; abundance: many; v_gene: TRBV19; CDR3aa: ASSIRLAGGDEQF
j_gene: TRBJ2-3; abundance: many; v_gene: TRBV7-2; CDR3aa: ASSFGLTDTQY
j_gene: TRBJ2-7; abundance: -; v_gene: TRBV5-6; CDR3aa: ASSLESRGWPYEQY
j_gene: TRBJ2-3; abundance: many; v_gene: TRBV7-9; CDR3aa: ASSLLRGEADTQY
j_gene: TRBJ1-1; abundance: many; v_gene: TRBV6-1; CDR3aa: ASTLQRTTTEAF
j_gene: TRBJ1-4; abundance: -; v_gene: TRBV18; CDR3aa: ASSPFRGGEKLF
j_gene: TRBJ1-1; abundance: many; v_gene: TRBV18; CDR3aa: ASSPPHGGWTEAF
j_gene: TRBJ2-7; abundance: many; v_gene: TRBV7-8; CDR3aa: ASSPFLSGKRGFDEQY
j_gene: TRBJ2-1; abundance: many; v_gene: TRBV5-1; CDR3aa: ASSLALGSNEQF
j_gene: TRBJ2-2; abundance: many; v_gene: TRBV5-4; CDR3aa: AGSTNTGELF
j_gene: TRBJ1-2; abundance: many; v_gene: TRBV7-9; CDR3aa: ASSFTDKEMRYT
j_gene: TRBJ2-2; abundance: -; v_gene: TRBV19; CDR3aa: ASSIRGYTGELF
j_gene: TRBJ1-1; abundance: few; v_gene: TRBV18; CDR3aa: ASSPPSGTGGGNTEAF
j_gene: TRBJ1-6; abundance: -; v_gene: TRBV2; CDR3aa: ASSGESGNNSPLH
j_gene: TRBJ2-7; abundance: many; v_gene: TRBV18; CDR3aa: ASSDRGLDEQY
j_gene: TRBJ2-1; abundance: many; v_gene: TRBV5-4; CDR3aa: ASSPFSGGASEQF
j_gene: TRBJ1-2; abundance: -; v_gene: TRBV20-1; CDR3aa: SAPTLIGTGILYGYT
j_gene: TRBJ1-2; abundance: few; v_gene: TRBV20-1; CDR3aa: SAREMGGDYGYT
j_gene: TRBJ2-7; abundance: few; v_gene: TRBV24-1; CDR3aa: ATSDGQRDQY
j_gene: TRBJ2-1; abundance: many; v_gene: TRBV28; CDR3aa: ASSLGGPGGNKQF
j_gene: TRBJ2-5; abundance: many; v_gene: TRBV12-3/TRBV12-4; CDR3aa: ASSFYPGESDETQY
j_gene: TRBJ2-5; abundance: -; v_gene: TRBV7-9; CDR3aa: ASSLVRSGQETQY
j_gene: TRBJ1-4; abundance: few; v_gene: TRBV23-1; CDR3aa: ASLLPWGEKLF
j_gene: TRBJ1-5; abundance: few; v_gene: TRBV2; CDR3aa: ASSWNGGSAYQPQH
j_gene: TRBJ2-1; abundance: many; v_gene: TRBV4-1; CDR3aa: ASSQIAGGLMDEQF
j_gene: TRBJ2-1; abundance: many; v_gene: TRBV7-2; CDR3aa: ASSYQTSFSDEQF
j_gene: TRBJ2-1; abundance: many; v_gene: TRBV7-8; CDR3aa: ASSLTGTSQF
j_gene: TRBJ2-5; abundance: many; v_gene: TRBV5-4; CDR3aa: ASSPDGKTQY
j_gene: TRBJ2-1; abundance: -; v_gene: TRBV6-1; CDR3aa: ASSEWGLAGGNEQF
j_gene: TRBJ2-3; abundance: few; v_gene: TRBV28; CDR3aa: ASSPGRMPSTDTQY
j_gene: TRBJ1-6; abundance: many; v_gene: TRBV19; CDR3aa: ASSIRGPDNSPLH
j_gene: TRBJ1-1; abundance: many; v_gene: TRBV6-6; CDR3aa: ASSTDRGLTEAF
j_gene: TRBJ2-1; abundance: -; v_gene: TRBV19; CDR3aa: ASSIMSSNNEQF
j_gene: TRBJ2-5; abundance: many; v_gene: TRBV5-5; CDR3aa: ASGQGEWGETQY
j_gene: TRBJ1-1; abundance: many; v_gene: TRBV20-1; CDR3aa: SARSSKGEPLNTEAF
j_gene: TRBJ1-2; abundance: -; v_gene: TRBV5-1; CDR3aa: ASSLEVSGGSGYT
j_gene: TRBJ2-5; abundance: many; v_gene: TRBV7-2; CDR3aa: ASSLKGSETQY
j_gene: TRBJ2-7; abundance: -; v_gene: TRBV29-1; CDR3aa: SAGETLTYEQY
j_gene: TRBJ1-2; abundance: many; v_gene: TRBV7-9; CDR3aa: ASSLGQTNSNYGYT
j_gene: TRBJ1-1; abundance: few; v_gene: TRBV20-1; CDR3aa: SARDRNTEAF
j_gene: TRBJ2-1; abundance: many; v_gene: TRBV7-3; CDR3aa: ASSRDTSYNEQF
j_gene: TRBJ1-6; abundance: many; v_gene: TRBV7-2; CDR3aa: ASSLVASDRGDSPLH
j_gene: TRBJ2-7; abundance: few; v_gene: TRBV28; CDR3aa: ASSLGGSKGEQY
j_gene: TRBJ2-5; abundance: many; v_gene: TRBV10-2; CDR3aa: ASSESGLIETQY
j_gene: TRBJ2-1; abundance: many; v_gene: TRBV6-5; CDR3aa: ASSYSGGRYNEQF
j_gene: TRBJ2-2; abundance: many; v_gene: TRBV12-3/TRBV12-4; CDR3aa: AILYWAEGGTGELF
j_gene: TRBJ1-6; abundance: -; v_gene: TRBV20-1; CDR3aa: SAKPGQGINSPLH
j_gene: TRBJ2-7; abundance: few; v_gene: TRBV20-1; CDR3aa: SASKDLSYEQY
j_gene: TRBJ1-2; abundance: many; v_gene: TRBV19; CDR3aa: ASRRITGNGYT
j_gene: TRBJ2-5; abundance: many; v_gene: TRBV10-3; CDR3aa: AIRDSLEETQY